A single sample is the source of the 16 T cell receptor beta chains below, sequenced in a study of CD8 T cells in Susac syndrome. The RNA, about 0.5 to 1 ug, was put through reverse transcription using random hexamers. MiXCR was run by TCRdb on the immunoSEQ multiplex PCR reads, yielding one entry per CDR3 protein. The sample yields 210,000 or so distinct CDR3 sequences, about 94% seen once. The sample was CD4+ T cells from PBMCs. The receptors were gathered from a human donor with Susac syndrome.

This chain links TRBV7-9 with TRBJ1-1; no firm D call. The CDR3 totals 14 residues. The germline V gene has CDR1 SEHNR and CDR2 FQNEAQ (reference sequence). V was pared by 4 bases and J by 5 bases, with 14 bases between. As DNA, the CDR3 is TGTGCCAGCAGCTCGGACGGCCCTGGGACTGAAGCTTTCTTT. Translating gives CASSSDGPGTEAFF. The whole variable domain, remainder taken from reference TRBV7-9 and TRBJ1-1, is DTGVSQNPRHKITKRGQNVTFRCDPISEHNRLYWYRQTLGQGPEFLTYFQNEAQLEKSRLLSDRFSAERPKGSFSTLEIQRTEQGDSAMYLCASSSDGPGTEAFFGQGTRLTVV.

The chain carries TRBV5-4 and TRBJ2-1, with D perhaps matching TRBD1 or TRBD2 (5 bases each). V was clipped by 0 bases and J by 2 bases, with 12 bases between them. The CDR3 length is 16 residues. Germline assignment: CDR1 SGHNT and CDR2 YYREEE (reference sequence). CDR3 protein: CASSLGGTTPYNEQFF. CDR3 coding DNA: TGTGCCAGCAGCTTGGGGGGGACCACGCCCTACAATGAGCAGTTCTTC. Drawing the rest from reference TRBV5-4 and TRBJ2-1, the complete variable domain is ETGVTQSPTHLIKTRGQQVTLRCSSQSGHNTVSWYQQALGQGPQFIFQYYREEENGRGNFPPRFSGLQFPNYSSELNVNALELDDSALYLCASSLGGTTPYNEQFFGPGTRLTVL.

The chain employs TRBV15 and TRBJ1-5; tentative D call: TRBD1 (6 bases). Germline CDR1 reads LNHNV; CDR2 reads YYDKDF (reference sequence). This CDR3 has 15 amino acids. With 8 bases removed from V and 6 bases from J, the gap between germline ends came to 20 bases. The CDR3 DNA reads TGTGCCACCGGACGAGGGGGAGGCGCGGGTCAGCCCCAGCATTTT. Translated, it gives CATGRGGGAGQPQHF. The full variable domain, its missing parts supplied by reference TRBV15 and TRBJ1-5, is DAMVIQNPRYQVTQFGKPVTLSCSQTLNHNVMYWYQQKSSQAPKLLFHYYDKDFNNEADTPDNFQSRRPNTSFCFLDIRSPGLGDTAMYLCATGRGGGAGQPQHFGDGTRLSIL.

The chain recombines TRBV7-3 with TRBJ2-1; TRBD1 matches at 7 bases. The germline gives CDR1 SGHTA, CDR2 FQGTGA. Trimming took 5 bases from V and 3 from J; bases not matched to a gene: 7. CDR3 length: 15 amino acids. The CDR3 coding sequence is TGTGCCAGCAGCCCCACGGGACAGAGCTACAATGAGCAGTTCTTC. This sequence encodes CASSPTGQSYNEQFF. Filled out from reference TRBV7-3 and TRBJ2-1, the complete variable domain reads GAGVSQTPSNKVTEKGKYVELRCDPISGHTALYWYRQSLGQGPEFLIYFQGTGAADDSGLPNDRFFAVRPEGSVSTLKIQRTERGDSAVYLCASSPTGQSYNEQFFGPGTRLTVL.

CDR3 nucleotides: TGTGCCAGCAGTTTGGTTAGCGGGGGGCCCGGATCGGAGTTCTTC. Amino acid sequence: CASSLVSGGPGSEFF. The rearrangement links TRBV12-3 or TRBV12-4 to TRBJ2-1; 10 nucleotides align to TRBD2. The CDR3 loop spans 15 amino acids. V lost 3 bases and J lost 14; bases outside the gene matches: 13.

The chain couples TRBV6-4 to TRBJ2-5; D is ambiguous. Germline V CDR1 and CDR2: MRHNA, SNTAGT. This CDR3 is 15 amino acids long. Trimming took 2 bases from V and 1 from J, leaving 11 bases between them. The CDR3 loop is CASSDRWGSQETQYF. In DNA form, the CDR3 reads TGTGCCAGCAGTGACCGCTGGGGATCCCAAGAGACCCAGTACTTC.

The chain recombines TRBV7-9 with TRBJ2-5; D may be TRBD1 (5 bases). The V gene's germline CDR1 is SEHNR and CDR2 FQNEAQ (reference sequence). V was shortened by 1 base and J by 1 base, with 7 bases between the two germline ends. CDR3 size: 14 residues. The CDR3 DNA is TGTGCCAGCAGCTTAGGAACAGGCCAAGAGACCCAGTACTTC. Its protein is CASSLGTGQETQYF.

This clonotype occurred once. The chain couples TRBV6-6 to TRBJ2-5, with 7 bases aligning to TRBD1. Losses at the gene ends were 0 bases for V and 2 bases for J; bases not matched to a gene: 6. Germline CDR1 is MNHNY and CDR2 is SVGAGI (reference sequence). CDR3 size: 16 residues. The CDR3 protein is CASSYSTGREQETQYF. The CDR3 DNA sequence: TGTGCCAGCAGTTACTCGACAGGGCGAGAGCAAGAGACCCAGTACTTC.

The chain has TRBV30 and TRBJ1-1, with 12 bases identical to TRBD1. Germline-derived CDR1 and CDR2 are GTSNPN and SVGIG (reference sequence). This CDR3 is built from 15 residues. V was clipped by 1 base and J by 8 bases; unmatched bases: 8. CDR3 region: CAWSARDRGRPEAFF. The CDR3 nucleotides are TGTGCCTGGAGTGCGCGGGACAGGGGGCGGCCCGAAGCTTTCTTT.

This chain links TRBV19 with TRBJ1-1, with a weak D call TRBD1 (6 bases). The CDR3 has 15 amino acids. The V and J ends lost 5 bases and 10 bases respectively, with 23 bases between them. The germline V gene encodes CDR1 LNHDA and CDR2 SQIVND (reference sequence). CDR3 DNA sequence: TGTGCCAGTAGTGCGGAGACAGGAGGGGGGGCTGGAGCTTTCTTT. Translated: CASSAETGGGAGAFF.

This chain links TRBV11-2 with TRBJ2-1; D possibly matches TRBD1 or TRBD2 (6 bases each). Germline CDR1 and CDR2: SGHAT and FQNNGV. Trimming left V 5 bases short and J 7 bases short, with 15 bases between. The CDR3 covers 14 residues. The CDR3 sequence: CASSPGAPVNEQFF. The CDR3, as DNA: TGTGCCAGCAGCCCGGGGGCGCCGGTGAATGAGCAGTTCTTC.

The chain has TRBV4-1 and TRBJ1-1; 11 bases align to TRBD1. CDR1 MGHRA and CDR2 YSYEKL come from the germline V gene. This CDR3 has 15 amino acids. Unmatched junction bases numbered 5, after V lost 1 base and J lost 7 bases. The CDR3 DNA reads TGCGCCAGCAGCCAAGTTGGGACAGGGGGTAATGAAGCTTTCTTT. It translates to CASSQVGTGGNEAFF.

Written as DNA, the CDR3 is TGCAGTGCTAGTCTCCGTCCGACAGATACGCAGTATTTT. The encoded protein is CSASLRPTDTQYF. This rearrangement joins TRBV20-1 to TRBJ2-3, with no clear D. CDR3 length: 13 residues. Trimming removed 3 bases from V and 3 bases from J, with 10 bases in between. Germline V gene sequence: CDR1 DFQATT, CDR2 SNEGSKA (reference sequence).

The rearrangement links TRBV6-2 or TRBV6-3 to TRBJ2-4; D could derive from TRBD1 or TRBD2 (5 bases each). The CDR3 runs 15 residues. CDR1 is MNHEY and CDR2 is SVGEGT in the germline V gene. The V and J ends lost 6 bases and 3 bases respectively, with 15 bases between them. The CDR3 DNA is TGTGCCAGCAGGAAGACCGGGACCGACAAAAACATTCAGTACTTC. Its translation is CASRKTGTDKNIQYF.

The genes are TRBV27 and TRBJ1-2; no clear D. Trimming shortened V by 5 bases and J by 1 base, and 8 bases separated the two germline ends. The germline V gene encodes CDR1 MNHEY and CDR2 SMNVEV (reference sequence). The CDR3 sequence is 13 residues long. CDR3 bases: TGTGCCAGCAGTCCAACCCTTAACTATGGCTACACCTTC. Its translation is CASSPTLNYGYTF.

V and J are TRBV4-1 and TRBJ1-5; possible D gene TRBD1, 6 bases. Per the germline V gene, CDR1 is MGHRA and CDR2 is YSYEKL. V lost 0 bases and J lost 0, with 9 bases in between. The CDR3 totals 16 residues. The CDR3: CASSQENRVSNQPQHF. CDR3 sequence (DNA): TGCGCCAGCAGCCAAGAGAACAGGGTTAGCAATCAGCCCCAGCATTTT.